The 18 T cell receptor beta chains given below trace back to one sample, sequenced in a study of T cells after yellow fever vaccination. Using its own MiXCR run on the 5' RACE reads, TCRdb lists one record per CDR3 protein. Altogether 230,000 or so distinct CDR3 sequences are present, approximately 3.5% being singletons, with the ten largest covering around 20%. The sequenced sample was PBMCs, obtained 15 days after the yellow fever booster vaccination. The receptors were gathered from a man younger than 35 who received the YFV17D yellow fever vaccine.

The chain joins TRBV3-1 to TRBJ2-7; D gene ambiguous. There are 13 residues in the CDR3. Germline V gene data show CDR1 as LGHDT and CDR2 as YNNKEL (reference sequence). Trimming stripped 5 bases from V and 3 bases from J, with 11 bases between. The CDR3 region has the DNA TGTGCCAGCAGCTACCGACCGAACTACGAGCAGTACTTC. Its protein product is CASSYRPNYEQYF.

This rearrangement joins TRBV9 to TRBJ2-3; D gene unclear. Trimming stripped 3 bases from V and 2 bases from J, with 10 bases between. The CDR3 length is 14 residues. In germline, CDR1 is SGDLS, CDR2 YYNGEE. CDR3 sequence reads: CASSARVFTDTQYF. CDR3 in DNA: TGTGCCAGCAGCGCTCGTGTCTTCACAGATACGCAGTATTTT.

This clonotype was counted only a few times. The chain has TRBV4-1 and TRBJ1-5; D is unclear. The V and J ends lost 0 bases and 4 bases respectively, with 7 bases between them. Germline V gives CDR1 MGHRA, CDR2 YSYEKL. The CDR3 loop spans 14 amino acids. Written as DNA, the CDR3 is TGCGCCAGCAGCCAAGACGGCGGGAATCAGCCCCAGCATTTT. Residues: CASSQDGGNQPQHF.

This clonotype was found many times. The J gene is TRBJ1-2, the V gene TRBV27; TRBD1 agrees at 9 bases. CDR1 is MNHEY, CDR2 SMNVEV, per germline (reference sequence). Trimming took 5 bases from V and 8 from J; bases not matched to a gene: 6. There are 13 residues in the CDR3. CDR3 in amino acids: CASSPGTGNGYTF. CDR3 DNA sequence: TGTGCCAGCAGTCCGGGGACAGGGAACGGCTACACCTTC.

This clonotype was observed many times. The rearrangement links TRBV3-1 to TRBJ1-4, with TRBD1 as a possible D gene (5 bases). The CDR3 sequence is 18 residues long. Germline V gene data show CDR1 as LGHDT and CDR2 as YNNKEL (reference sequence). The V gene lost 3 bases and the J gene lost 6 bases, with 23 bases spanning the gap. The CDR3 spells CASSHQRGTQISDEKLFF. As DNA, the CDR3 is TGTGCCAGCAGCCACCAGAGGGGTACCCAAATATCGGATGAAAAACTGTTTTTT.

There are many counts of this clonotype. V gene TRBV20-1 combines with J gene TRBJ1-2; TRBD1 might be the D (5 bases). Between the trimmed V and J ends, which lost 0 bases and 3 bases, there was a span of 11 bases. The germline CDR1 and CDR2 sequences are DFQATT and SNEGSKA (reference sequence). This CDR3 has 14 amino acids. The CDR3 spells CSARDQGYHYGYTF. CDR3 bases: TGCAGTGCTAGAGACCAGGGTTACCACTATGGCTACACCTTC.

This clonotype has ten or more counts. Written as DNA, the CDR3 is TGCGCCACCAAGGCCGGGGGGGCAGACGAGCAGTACTTC. The encoded protein is CATKAGGADEQYF. This chain connects TRBV10-2 to TRBJ2-7; 8 positions agree with TRBD2. Germline CDR1 is WSHSY and CDR2 is SAAADI. J was trimmed by 5 bases and V by 10 bases; bases with no gene match: 10. CDR3 length: 13 residues.

This clonotype has ten or more counts. The V and J genes are TRBV7-9 and TRBJ1-1; 9 nucleotides align to TRBD1. Germline V gene sequence: CDR1 SEHNR, CDR2 FQNEAQ (reference sequence). V trimming: 4 bases; J trimming: 3 bases; junction bases outside the gene matches: 6. The CDR3 extends over 15 amino acids. For the CDR3, the DNA is TGTGCCAGCAGCTCAAGGGACAGGGAAGACACTGAAGCTTTCTTT. This sequence encodes CASSSRDREDTEAFF.

The sample holds many counts of this clonotype. The chain employs TRBV29-1 and TRBJ2-3; 10 bases align to TRBD2. CDR3 length: 15 amino acids. J was trimmed by 4 bases and V by 2 bases; bases with no gene match: 6. CDR1 and CDR2 from the germline V gene are SQVTM and ANQGSEA. CDR3 nucleotide sequence: TGCAGCGTTGAAAGAGCGGGGGGGGCCCCAGATACGCAGTATTTT. It codes for CSVERAGGAPDTQYF.

This clonotype showed up just once. Being one base from a much bigger clone, this may be a read error. The rearrangement uses TRBV4-1 and TRBJ2-7, with 7 bases fitting TRBD1. CDR3 size: 15 residues. Germline V lookup: CDR1 MGHRA, CDR2 YSYEKL. The V gene end was trimmed by 4 bases and the J gene end by 0 bases; junction bases not matched to a gene: 6. CDR3 protein: CASSPEGAPSYEQYF. The CDR3 DNA reads as TGCGCCAGCAGCCCTGAGGGGGCCCCCTCCTACGAGCAGTACTTC.

At least ten counts were recorded for this clonotype. This chain uses TRBV12-3 or TRBV12-4 with TRBJ2-7; TRBD2 might be the D (7 bases). Trimming stripped 5 bases from V and 6 bases from J, with 17 bases between. CDR3 length: 14 amino acids. This CDR3 is CASSPDGGRLEQYV. CDR3 nucleotide sequence: TGTGCCAGCAGTCCGGACGGGGGGCGCCTCGAGCAGTACGTC.

This clonotype has ten or more counts. The chain joins TRBV7-2 to TRBJ2-7; D is unresolved. The CDR3 spans 11 residues. Trimming left V 2 bases short and J 3 bases short, with 2 bases between. CDR1 is SGHTA, CDR2 FQGNSA, per germline. The CDR3 DNA sequence: TGTGCCAGCAGCTTAAACTACGAGCAGTACTTC. It translates to CASSLNYEQYF.

This clonotype was found many times. The chain is built from TRBV4-3 and TRBJ2-3; no definite D call. Germline CDR1 and CDR2: LGHNA and YSLEER. This CDR3 is built from 14 residues. V lost 1 base, J lost 6 bases, and 11 bases lay in between. The CDR3 protein is CASSQVGVMDTQYF. DNA for the CDR3: TGCGCCAGCAGCCAAGTGGGCGTCATGGATACGCAGTATTTT.

This clonotype came up many times. The rearrangement links TRBV5-1 to TRBJ2-5; tentatively, D is TRBD2 (7 bases). The V end lost 0 bases, the J end lost 5 bases, and 14 bases lay between the germline ends. CDR1 SGHRS and CDR2 YFSETQ come from the germline V gene. CDR3 length equals 15 residues. Here the CDR3 reads CASSLALGGAETQYF. CDR3 in DNA: TGCGCCAGCAGCTTGGCCTTAGGGGGGGCGGAGACCCAGTACTTC.

This clonotype was seen many times. V gene TRBV24-1 combines with J gene TRBJ2-1; 11 bases align to TRBD1. The V segment lost 3 bases and the J segment 6 bases; nucleotides outside the gene matches: 6. The CDR3 contains 16 residues. CDR1 is KGHDR, CDR2 SFDVKD, per germline. The CDR3, as DNA: TGTGCCACCAGTGATCCGGGGACAGGGGGACGCAATGAGCAGTTCTTC. Translation gives CATSDPGTGGRNEQFF.

This clonotype was detected ten times or more. The chain joins TRBV4-3 to TRBJ1-2, with 7 bases aligning to TRBD1. The germline CDR1 and CDR2 sequences are LGHNA and YSLEER. V trimming: 2 bases; J trimming: 4 bases; junction bases outside the gene matches: 7. The CDR3 spans 15 residues. The CDR3 region has the DNA TGCGCCAGCAGCCAAATGCGGACAGGCCTCTATGGCTACACCTTC. Its translation is CASSQMRTGLYGYTF.

This chain joins TRBV2 and TRBJ1-1, with 10 bases matching TRBD1. CDR1 and CDR2 (germline): SNHLY, FYNNEI. This CDR3 spans 14 amino acids. The J segment lost 10 bases and the V segment lost 6 bases, leaving 11 bases of the junction unmatched. The CDR3 bases are TGTGCCAGCAGACAGGATGACAGGGGGCTTGGAGCTTTCTTT. As protein: CASRQDDRGLGAFF.

The rearrangement joins TRBV6-6 to TRBJ2-4, with D possibly TRBD1 on 6 matching bases. Between the trimmed V and J ends, which lost 2 bases and 2 bases, there was a span of 13 bases. The CDR3 has 16 residues. Germline V CDR1 and CDR2: MNHNY, SVGAGI (reference sequence). The CDR3 DNA follows: TGTGCCAGCAGTTACGGTCAGGGGTGGACCAAAAACATTCAGTACTTC. This translates into CASSYGQGWTKNIQYF.